This is a list of T cell receptor beta chains from one sample in a study of response to subunit inactivated influenza vaccine. TCRdb re-called the RT-PCR reads with MiXCR, one entry per CDR3 protein. The table lists roughly 500,000 distinct CDR3 sequences, 16% of them singletons, with approximately 3% in the top ten. The sequences come from CD4+ T cells sorted from PBMCs, collected less than 30 months after vaccination. These receptors all come from a man aged 50 to 69 who received an inactivated influenza vaccine. The conserved cysteine and the conserved F or W are not part of the CDR3 here.

V gene,J gene,CDR3 protein
TRBV6-2/TRBV6-3,TRBJ2-7,ASSTSQGRAYEQY
TRBV7-6,TRBJ2-7,ASSLATGQEDEQY
TRBV5-8,TRBJ2-7,ASSWGSGGKGYEQY
TRBV12-3/TRBV12-4,TRBJ2-5,ASTQYGETQY
TRBV7-2,TRBJ2-7,ASSRVLAGSYEQY
TRBV10-3,TRBJ2-5,AISQRARETQY
TRBV25-1,TRBJ1-2,ASSAQDRGYGYT
TRBV19,TRBJ1-1,ASSYRGVNTEAF
TRBV18,TRBJ2-7,ASSPGPGETYEQY
TRBV7-9,TRBJ1-4,ASSLPSSTFNEKLF
TRBV20-1,TRBJ1-1,SELGYPPGRGEGTEAF
TRBV6-1,TRBJ1-5,ASRPDSFNQPQH
TRBV6-2/TRBV6-3,TRBJ2-2,ASSYPGTGGFKDTGELF
TRBV7-2,TRBJ2-5,ASSLGFLGTETGTQY
TRBV20-1,TRBJ2-1,SASPFGVQF
TRBV7-9,TRBJ1-1,ASSRSSGTGGTEAF
TRBV28,TRBJ2-7,ASSLGSYEQY
TRBV21-1,TRBJ2-1,ASSITQGAVNEQF
TRBV6-2/TRBV6-3,TRBJ2-5,ASSPRTGSGETQY
TRBV12-3/TRBV12-4,TRBJ1-6,ASRTGYNSPLH
TRBV20-1,TRBJ1-5,SALPGGNQPQH
TRBV2,TRBJ2-5,ASRGRGGLQETQY
TRBV4-3,TRBJ1-5,ASSQHYGAGHQPQH
TRBV6-2/TRBV6-3,TRBJ2-3,ASSYRSKADTQY
TRBV29-1,TRBJ2-1,SVLAGGSYNEQF
TRBV4-2,TRBJ1-2,ASSQEIEGGSGYT
TRBV20-1,TRBJ1-2,SARNRGNYGYT
TRBV4-1,TRBJ2-7,ASSQVPLRGEQY
TRBV10-3,TRBJ2-1,AISGLAGGLNNEQF
TRBV20-1,TRBJ2-7,SAPGIYEQY
TRBV20-1,TRBJ2-4,SARPGGTKNIQY
TRBV5-1,TRBJ2-1,ASTAWPSSYNEQF
TRBV5-1,TRBJ2-3,ASSLGTVGLDTQY
TRBV28,TRBJ2-3,ASSPGTRVSRSVSDTQY
TRBV24-1,TRBJ1-5,ATSISNQPQH
TRBV29-1,TRBJ1-1,SALPITANTEAF
TRBV7-9,TRBJ2-1,ASSLRGRHNEQF
TRBV24-1,TRBJ2-7,ATSDADTSGRKYEQY
TRBV7-8,TRBJ2-5,ASSPNRAGVETQY
TRBV6-2/TRBV6-3,TRBJ2-4,ASSYQNPAKNIQY
TRBV5-6,TRBJ2-7,ASSLWIRPYSLDEQY
TRBV11-2,TRBJ2-1,ASSPSGSFYNEQF
TRBV6-1,TRBJ2-7,ASGTGFGYEQY
TRBV20-1,TRBJ2-7,SASRQAGDDEQY
TRBV5-1,TRBJ2-7,ASSLDLAGPGYEQY
TRBV5-1,TRBJ1-4,ASSAGHVNEKLF
TRBV7-9,TRBJ1-1,ASSIVNTEAF
TRBV20-1,TRBJ1-5,SARSGRLGQPQH
TRBV4-3,TRBJ1-4,ASSQDNGNEKLF
TRBV12-3/TRBV12-4,TRBJ2-3,ASSFGVGGATGDTQY
TRBV10-3,TRBJ2-7,AISVTGSYEQY
TRBV20-1,TRBJ1-5,SARTTPDRDPQPQH
TRBV12-3/TRBV12-4,TRBJ2-5,ASSRDSSETQY
TRBV12-3/TRBV12-4,TRBJ1-1,ASSPAPAATEAF
TRBV6-2/TRBV6-3,TRBJ1-5,ASSYVEGGQPQH
TRBV5-5,TRBJ2-3,ASSEQGNTQY
TRBV12-3/TRBV12-4,TRBJ2-1,ASSLGGAGLNF
TRBV5-1,TRBJ1-2,ASRLTVENGYT
TRBV28,TRBJ2-3,ASSLIGTGTDTQY
TRBV5-1,TRBJ2-3,ASTLAGADTQY